This T cell receptor (beta chain) was sequenced in a study of blood T cell repertoires in COVID-19. Study in general: Whether acute or convalescent, the COVID-19 samples came from the United States, Italy and Spain.

Repertoires were generated with immunoSEQ multiplex PCR, while TCRdb's copy carries only in-frame clones and drops some. The data show over 200,000 clones, with around nine tenths seen just once and about 6.2% held by the top ten. As regards this clone: At one end, the junction sequence differs from germline, possibly due to a read error.

The receptor was derived from a man aged 60 to 69 who had recovered from COVID-19. The source material was peripheral blood.

The CDR3 bases are TGTGCCAGCGGTGACAGTGCTCGCTCTGGAAACACCATATATTTT. Protein product: CASGDSARSGNTIYF. The chain joins TRBV6-1 to TRBJ1-3; perhaps TRBD1 as D (5 bases). The V gene's germline CDR1 is MNHNS and CDR2 SASEGT. The CDR3 extends over 15 amino acids.